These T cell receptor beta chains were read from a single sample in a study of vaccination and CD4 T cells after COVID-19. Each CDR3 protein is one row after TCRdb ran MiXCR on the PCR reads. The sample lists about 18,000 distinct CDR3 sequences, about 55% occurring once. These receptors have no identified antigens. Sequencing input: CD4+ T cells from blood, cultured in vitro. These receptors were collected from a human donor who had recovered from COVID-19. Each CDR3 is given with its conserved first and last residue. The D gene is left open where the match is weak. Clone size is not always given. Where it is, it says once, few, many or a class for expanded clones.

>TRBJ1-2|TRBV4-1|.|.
CASSQDFGGYGYTF
TGCGCCAGCAGCCAAGATTTTGGAGGTTATGGCTACACCTTC
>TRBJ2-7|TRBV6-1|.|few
CASSDRVDEQYF
TGTGCCAGCAGTGACAGGGTCGACGAGCAGTACTTC
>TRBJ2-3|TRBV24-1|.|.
CATSDFSAASTDTQYF
TGTGCCACCAGTGATTTTTCAGCCGCTAGCACAGATACGCAGTATTTT
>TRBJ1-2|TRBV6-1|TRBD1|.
CASSEARTGLYGYTF
TGTGCCAGCAGTGAAGCGCGGACAGGCCTCTATGGCTACACCTTC
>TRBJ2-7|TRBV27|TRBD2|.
CASSLLAGTGEQYF
TGTGCCAGCAGTTTATTAGCGGGAACGGGTGAGCAGTACTTC
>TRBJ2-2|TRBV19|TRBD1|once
CASSHTGDTGELFF
TGTGCCAGTAGTCACACAGGGGACACCGGGGAGCTGTTTTTT
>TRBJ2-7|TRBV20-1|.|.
CSARDPGGYEQYF
TGCAGTGCTAGAGATCCTGGTGGGTACGAGCAGTACTTC
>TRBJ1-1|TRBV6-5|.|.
CASSSTGREAFF
TGTGCCAGCAGTTCGACGGGACGTGAAGCTTTCTTT
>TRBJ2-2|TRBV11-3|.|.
CASSPVGLIGELFF
TGTGCCAGCAGCCCGGTCGGGTTGATCGGGGAGCTGTTTTTT
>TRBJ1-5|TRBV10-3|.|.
CASKLRYQDPQHF
TGTGCCAGCAAACTCCGGTACCAGGATCCCCAGCATTTT
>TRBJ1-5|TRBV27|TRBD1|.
CASSPGQVRNQPQHF
TGTGCCAGCAGTCCAGGACAGGTTCGCAATCAGCCCCAGCATTTT
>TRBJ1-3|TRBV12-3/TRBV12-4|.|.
CASTPRGGYSGNTIYF
TGTGCCAGCACCCCGAGGGGCGGCTACTCTGGAAACACCATATATTTT
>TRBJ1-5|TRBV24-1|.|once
CATSDSKTANFYSNQPQHF
TGTGCCACCAGTGATTCAAAGACAGCGAACTTTTATAGCAATCAGCCCCAGCATTTT
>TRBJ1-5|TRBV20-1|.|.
CSASSEGHGINQPQHF
TGCAGTGCTAGTAGTGAGGGACATGGAATCAATCAGCCCCAGCATTTT
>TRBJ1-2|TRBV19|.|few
CASKRTADYGYTF
TGTGCCAGTAAACGGACAGCCGACTATGGCTACACCTTC
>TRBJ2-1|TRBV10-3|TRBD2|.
CAISEPEAGVHREQFF
TGTGCCATCAGTGAGCCCGAGGCGGGAGTTCACCGGGAGCAGTTCTTC
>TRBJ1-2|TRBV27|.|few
CASSLSRGSYGYTF
TGTGCCAGCAGTTTATCGAGGGGTAGCTATGGCTACACCTTC
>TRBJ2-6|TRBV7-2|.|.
CASSSRESYSGANVLTF
TGTGCCAGCAGCTCTAGGGAGTCCTACTCTGGGGCCAACGTCCTGACTTTC
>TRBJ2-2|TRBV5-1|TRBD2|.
CASSFQQGGAGELFF
TGCGCCAGCAGCTTTCAGCAGGGAGGGGCCGGGGAGCTGTTTTTT
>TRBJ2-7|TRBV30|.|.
CAWSTPHYPYEQYF
TGTGCCTGGAGTACCCCCCATTACCCCTACGAGCAGTACTTC
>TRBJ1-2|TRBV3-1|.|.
CASSQGARPYGYTF
TGTGCCAGCAGCCAAGGGGCCCGTCCCTATGGCTACACCTTC
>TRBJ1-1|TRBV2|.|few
CASSTGNTEAFF
TGTGCCAGCAGTACAGGGAACACTGAAGCTTTCTTT
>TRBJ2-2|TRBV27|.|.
CASSRNGGDTGELFF
TGTGCCAGCAGCCGGAACGGGGGCGACACCGGGGAGCTGTTTTTT
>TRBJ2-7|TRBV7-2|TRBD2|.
CASSFYSGRAYEQYF
TGTGCCAGCAGCTTCTACAGCGGGAGGGCCTACGAGCAGTACTTC
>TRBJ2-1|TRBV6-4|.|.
CASSETTGTEQFF
TGTGCCAGCAGTGAGACGACGGGGACTGAGCAGTTCTTC
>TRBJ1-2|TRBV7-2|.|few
CASSSQKNGYTF
TGTGCCAGCAGCTCCCAAAAGAATGGCTACACCTTC